Sequencing of this T cell receptor (beta chain) was carried out in a study of T cells after yellow fever vaccination. In TCRdb, the 5' RACE reads were re-called with MiXCR into one record per CDR3 protein. Of roughly 520,000 distinct CDR3 sequences listed, just over 20% are singletons. The sample holds a few counts of this clonotype. Germline V gene data show CDR1 as DFQATT and CDR2 as SNEGSKA (reference sequence). The CDR3 totals 13 residues. J was trimmed by 1 base and V by 6 bases; bases with no gene match: 5. The sequencing here drew on PBMCs, taken 21 days after the first yellow fever vaccination. This receptor was taken from a man younger than 35 who received the YFV17D yellow fever vaccine. V usage is TRBV20-1 and J usage is TRBJ1-1; TRBD1 agrees at 7 bases. CDR3 sequence (DNA): TGCAGTGCCTCAAGACAGGGGAACACTGAAGCTTTCTTT. Translating it yields CSASRQGNTEAFF.